These 30 T cell receptor beta chains came from one sample sequenced in a study of T cell changes during pregnancy in multiple sclerosis. Some clones are missing from TCRdb's copy, which holds only in-frame ones; the method was immunoSEQ multiplex PCR. The sample consists of about 42,000 clones, about 91% of them appearing once. This material consisted of CD4+ T cells from peripheral blood mononuclear cells, taken after pregnancy. The receptor set was obtained from a female donor in good health, enrolled as a control in a pregnancy study.

The rearrangement uses TRBV5-5 and TRBJ1-1; 12 bases map to TRBD1. The CDR3 has 19 amino acids. The V gene end was trimmed by 4 bases and the J gene end by 5 bases; junction bases not matched to a gene: 18. Germline assignment: CDR1 SGHKS and CDR2 YYEKEE (reference sequence). For the CDR3, the DNA is TGTGCCAGCAGCCCCCGTTTTCAGGGGACAGGGGGCGTTTTGACTGAAGCTTTCTTT. This encodes CASSPRFQGTGGVLTEAFF.

The chain carries TRBV4-1 and TRBJ2-1, with 9 positions matching TRBD2. V lost 2 bases and J lost 0; bases outside the gene matches: 2. The germline CDR1 and CDR2 sequences are MGHRA and YSYEKL. The CDR3 is made up of 16 amino acids. This CDR3 is CASSQLLAGSYNEQFF. DNA for the CDR3: TGCGCCAGCAGCCAACTACTAGCGGGCTCCTACAATGAGCAGTTCTTC.

CDR3 DNA sequence: TGTGCCAGCTCACCGGGCGCTAGCAATCAGCCCCAGCATTTT. Translation gives CASSPGASNQPQHF. V is TRBV18 and J is TRBJ1-5; D call uncertain. This CDR3 is 14 amino acids long. Trimming took 3 bases from V and 0 from J, leaving 6 bases between them. Germline CDR1 is KGHSH and CDR2 is LQKENI.

The rearrangement uses TRBV27 and TRBJ2-1, with D unclear. The CDR3 runs to 11 residues. Germline-derived CDR1 and CDR2 are MNHEY and SMNVEV (reference sequence). V lost 6 bases, J lost 5 bases, and 5 bases lay in between. CDR3 DNA: TGTGCCAGCAGCTTCCACAATGAGCAGTTCTTC. The encoded protein is CASSFHNEQFF.

V gene TRBV5-1 combines with J gene TRBJ1-5, with D uncertain. CDR3 length: 14 amino acids. V gave up 4 bases and J gave up 1 base, with 9 bases separating them. The germline V gene has CDR1 SGHRS and CDR2 YFSETQ. The CDR3 region has the DNA TGCGCCAGCAGCCCCCTTGGCAGCAATCAGCCCCAGCATTTT. The encoded protein is CASSPLGSNQPQHF.

The genes are TRBV28 and TRBJ2-2; D is possibly TRBD1 (6 bases). V was cut by 3 bases and J by 1 base, with 9 bases left in between. This CDR3 is 15 amino acids long. Germline assignment: CDR1 MDHEN and CDR2 SYDVKM. This CDR3 is CASSFGQLNTGELFF. CDR3 bases: TGTGCCAGCAGTTTTGGACAGTTGAACACCGGGGAGCTGTTTTTT.

This sequence joins TRBV19 and TRBJ1-1; the match to TRBD1 covers 11 bases. Looked up from germline, CDR1 is LNHDA and CDR2 is SQIVND (reference sequence). The V gene end was trimmed by 4 bases and the J gene end by 11 bases; junction bases not matched to a gene: 15. This CDR3 contains 16 residues. The CDR3: CASSTLTPGQGGLAFF. CDR3 bases: TGTGCCAGTAGTACGTTGACGCCGGGACAGGGGGGTCTTGCTTTCTTT. Full variable domain (rest looked up from reference TRBV19 and TRBJ1-1): DGGITQSPKYLFRKEGQNVTLSCEQNLNHDAMYWYRQDPGQGLRLIYYSQIVNDFQKGDIAEGYSVSREKKESFPLTVTSAQKNPTAFYLCASSTLTPGQGGLAFFGQGTRLTVV.

The rearrangement links TRBV6-1 to TRBJ1-5; D gene unclear. The CDR3 consists of 13 residues. Germline V gene lookup returns CDR1 MNHNS and CDR2 SASEGT. With 1 base removed from V and 5 bases from J, the gap between germline ends came to 6 bases. This chain's CDR3 is CASSEVADQPQHF. The CDR3 nucleotides are TGTGCCAGCAGTGAAGTCGCAGATCAGCCCCAGCATTTT.

The chain uses TRBV4-3 and TRBJ2-1, with no clear D. This CDR3 is built from 14 residues. Germline V gene data show CDR1 as LGHNA and CDR2 as YSLEER. The ends were cut back, 0 bases at V and 5 bases at J, with 8 bases in the middle. CDR3 in amino acids: CASSQDLRDNEQFF. CDR3 sequence (DNA): TGCGCCAGCAGCCAAGATCTTCGTGACAATGAGCAGTTCTTC.

DNA for the CDR3: TGTGCCTGGAGTGAGACAGGGTTTGACTACACCGGGGAGCTGTTTTTT. This translates into CAWSETGFDYTGELFF. The rearrangement uses TRBV30 and TRBJ2-2; TRBD1 matches 7 bases. Germline CDR1 and CDR2: GTSNPN and SVGIG (reference sequence). The CDR3 is 16 amino acids. The V and J ends lost 1 base and 3 bases, in that order; junction bases with no gene match: 8.

The chain uses TRBV25-1 and TRBJ2-2; perhaps TRBD1 as D (5 bases). Per germline, CDR1 MGHDK and CDR2 SYGVNS. Trimming left V 5 bases short and J 2 bases short, with 9 bases between. This CDR3 comprises 14 residues. For the CDR3, the DNA is TGTGCCAGCAGTCAGGGTGTAAACACCGGGGAGCTGTTTTTT. This sequence encodes CASSQGVNTGELFF.

CDR3 coding DNA: TGTGCCAGCAGCCGGGACAGGGTATTGGATGAGCAGTTCTTC. Its protein product is CASSRDRVLDEQFF. V usage is TRBV11-2 and J usage is TRBJ2-1, with 9 positions matching TRBD1. Per germline, CDR1 SGHAT and CDR2 FQNNGV. Trimming at V came to 5 bases and at J to 8 bases, leaving 7 bases not matched to a gene. This CDR3 has 14 residues.

A remark on this clone: A read error may produce the germline difference seen at one junction end. Additional DNA sequences in this sample encode the identical CDR3. The J gene is TRBJ1-2, the V gene TRBV10-2; D might be TRBD1 (5 bases). In germline, CDR1 is WSHSY, CDR2 SAAADI. The CDR3 covers 15 residues. In DNA, the CDR3 is TGCGCCAGCACCGCCAGTCCGGGGACTAACTATGGCTACACCTTT. This codes for CASTASPGTNYGYTF.

This sequence joins TRBV18 and TRBJ1-4, with D uncertain. Between the trimmed V and J ends, which lost 3 bases and 7 bases, there was a span of 9 bases. The CDR3 spans 13 residues. Germline CDR1 reads KGHSH; CDR2 reads LQKENI. The CDR3 reads CASSPRGGEKLFF. The DNA for the CDR3 is TGTGCCAGCTCACCCCGAGGTGGTGAAAAACTGTTTTTT.

This clone is a singleton in its sample. The chain joins TRBV6-5 to TRBJ2-3; D not resolved. Germline V CDR1 and CDR2: MNHEY, SVGAGI. V lost 4 bases and J 4 bases, leaving 18 bases between the germline ends. The CDR3 consists of 16 residues. CDR3 DNA sequence: TGTGCCAGCAGTTCGCCCGGAGACTTCTCTTCAGATACGCAGTATTTT. It specifies CASSSPGDFSSDTQYF.

The chain uses TRBV7-2 and TRBJ2-2, with 13 bases aligning to TRBD2. The V segment lost 5 bases and the J segment 4 bases; nucleotides outside the gene matches: 4. The CDR3 has 16 amino acids. Looked up from germline, CDR1 is SGHTA and CDR2 is FQGNSA. DNA of the CDR3: TGTGCCAGCAGCCTGAGACTAGCGGGAGGCACCGGGGAGCTGTTTTTT. This translates into CASSLRLAGGTGELFF.

The chain combines TRBV2 with TRBJ1-4; D unresolved. This CDR3 contains 14 residues. Germline values: CDR1 SNHLY, CDR2 FYNNEI. Trimming left V 1 base short and J 0 bases short, with 3 bases between. The CDR3 nucleotides read TGTGCCAGCAGTGAAGGAGCAACTAATGAAAAACTGTTTTTT. The encoded protein is CASSEGATNEKLFF. The entire variable domain, with the rest obtained from reference TRBV2 and TRBJ1-4, is as follows: EPEVTQTPSHQVTQMGQEVILRCVPISNHLYFYWYRQILGQKVEFLVSFYNNEISEKSEIFDDQFSVERPDGSNFTLKIRSTKLEDSAMYFCASSEGATNEKLFFGSGTQLSVL.

Only a few counts were recorded for this clone. The genes are TRBV29-1 and TRBJ1-4; D unclear. The CDR3 has 11 amino acids. Trimming shortened V by 8 bases and J by 6 bases, and 10 bases separated the two germline ends. Germline values: CDR1 SQVTM, CDR2 ANQGSEA. The CDR3: CSLQVDEKLFF. CDR3 coding DNA: TGCAGCCTCCAGGTTGATGAAAAACTGTTTTTT. The full variable domain, its missing parts supplied by reference TRBV29-1 and TRBJ1-4, is SAVISQKPSRDICQRGTSLTIQCQVDSQVTMMFWYRQQPGQSLTLIATANQGSEATYESGFVIDKFPISRPNLTFSTLTVSNMSPEDSSIYLCSLQVDEKLFFGSGTQLSVL.

This chain uses TRBV6-5 with TRBJ1-5; the D is unclear. The CDR3 runs 16 residues. Trimming removed 0 bases from V and 0 bases from J, with 9 bases in between. CDR1 is MNHEY and CDR2 is SVGAGI in the germline V gene. CDR3 region: CASSYSAASSNQPQHF. CDR3 sequence (DNA): TGTGCCAGCAGTTACTCTGCGGCCAGTAGCAATCAGCCCCAGCATTTT.

This chain joins TRBV18 and TRBJ1-5, with 9 bases fitting TRBD1. V lost 6 bases to trimming and J lost 4 bases; unmatched junction nucleotides: 4. Germline V gives CDR1 KGHSH, CDR2 LQKENI. CDR3 length equals 14 residues. Here the CDR3 reads CASSPGQGNQPQHF. The CDR3 DNA reads TGTGCCAGCTCCCCCGGACAGGGGAATCAGCCCCAGCATTTT.

This rearrangement joins TRBV6-1 to TRBJ2-3; a weak D match, TRBD2 (5 bases). This CDR3 contains 13 residues. Trimming took off 0 bases at V and 5 bases at J, with 6 bases between the two ends. Germline V gene data show CDR1 as MNHNS and CDR2 as SASEGT. The CDR3, as DNA: TGTGCCAGCAGTGAAGCTGAGGGAGATACGCAGTATTTT. The encoded protein is CASSEAEGDTQYF.

This chain uses TRBV7-2 with TRBJ2-3; TRBD2 aligns across 7 bases. The J segment lost 7 bases and the V segment lost 5 bases, leaving 21 bases of the junction unmatched. CDR3 length: 18 residues. Germline V CDR1 and CDR2: SGHTA, FQGNSA. CDR3 residues: CASSPSGISGWGGNTQYF. CDR3 DNA: TGTGCCAGCAGCCCCAGTGGGATTAGCGGGTGGGGGGGAAATACGCAGTATTTT.

This chain joins TRBV28 and TRBJ2-7, with a tentative D call TRBD1 (6 bases). Trimming stripped 6 bases from V and 3 bases from J, with 15 bases between. CDR3 length: 14 amino acids. Looked up from germline, CDR1 is MDHEN and CDR2 is SYDVKM. The CDR3 here is CASRTGGRFYEQYF. The DNA for the CDR3 is TGTGCCAGCAGGACAGGTGGTCGCTTCTACGAGCAGTACTTC.

This clone was recorded once. The chain couples TRBV6-5 to TRBJ2-7; 7 bases map to TRBD2. The germline CDR1 and CDR2 sequences are MNHEY and SVGAGI. The CDR3 is 13 residues long. The V segment lost 4 bases and the J segment 6 bases; nucleotides outside the gene matches: 6. In DNA form, the CDR3 reads TGTGCCAGCAGTTCCGGTTTAGCGGGCGAGCAGTACTTC. Its translation is CASSSGLAGEQYF.

This chain links TRBV5-1 with TRBJ2-2; TRBD2 might be the D (5 bases). The CDR3 runs 15 residues. V gave up 0 bases and J gave up 1 base, with 7 bases separating them. The V gene's germline CDR1 is SGHRS and CDR2 YFSETQ. The CDR3 protein is CASSLDAGNTGELFF. The DNA of the CDR3 is TGCGCCAGCAGCTTGGACGCGGGGAACACCGGGGAGCTGTTTTTT.

This chain links TRBV5-1 with TRBJ2-1, with D perhaps matching TRBD1 (5 bases). This CDR3 has 14 residues. Looked up from germline, CDR1 is SGHRS and CDR2 is YFSETQ. V was trimmed by 4 bases and J by 6 bases, leaving 14 bases between them. CDR3 in DNA: TGCGCCAGCAGCACAGGAGAGTCGGTCAATGAGCAGTTCTTC. It is translated as CASSTGESVNEQFF.

This rearrangement joins TRBV7-2 to TRBJ2-6; D is undetermined. Germline loops: CDR1 SGHTA, CDR2 FQGNSA. This CDR3 is 12 amino acids long. V lost 8 bases and J 3 bases, leaving 5 bases between the germline ends. The CDR3 region is CASELGANVLTF. The CDR3 DNA follows: TGTGCCAGCGAGCTTGGGGCCAACGTCCTGACTTTC.

This rearrangement joins TRBV28 to TRBJ1-2; 7 bases match TRBD1. Looked up from germline, CDR1 is MDHEN and CDR2 is SYDVKM. V was pared by 7 bases and J by 2 bases, with 4 bases of the junction left unmatched. This CDR3 is 13 amino acids long. The DNA for the CDR3 is TGTGCCAGCATACCACAGGGGAACTATGGCTACACCTTC. Protein: CASIPQGNYGYTF.

As for this clone: Other DNA sequences within the sample encode an identical CDR3. This sequence joins TRBV11-2 and TRBJ2-4; possible D gene TRBD2, 7 bases. Germline V gives CDR1 SGHAT, CDR2 FQNNGV. The length of the CDR3 is 14 residues. V was trimmed by 5 bases and J by 6 bases, leaving 14 bases between them. CDR3 loop: CASSLSGGRNIQYF. Here the CDR3 DNA reads TGTGCCAGCAGCCTCTCGGGGGGCAGAAACATTCAGTACTTC.

The J gene is TRBJ1-5, the V gene TRBV6-6; possibly TRBD1 for D (5 bases). Trimming stripped 3 bases from V and 7 bases from J, with 7 bases between. CDR1 and CDR2 (germline): MNHNY, SVGAGI (reference sequence). The CDR3 sequence is 12 residues long. CDR3 residues: CASSYGGQPQHF. CDR3 bases: TGTGCCAGCAGTTATGGGGGGCAGCCCCAGCATTTT.